The 8 T cell receptor beta chains given below trace back to one sample, sequenced in a study of memory CD4+ T cells and cytomegalovirus serostatus. TCRdb's table, derived via immunoSEQ multiplex PCR, lists solely in-frame clones and lacks some. The data show some 58,000 clones, 60% to 80% seen once. The sort gate was single viable CD3+CD4+CD8-CD45RO+ cells for memory CD4+ T cells. Sequencing was carried out using memory CD4+ T cells from blood. All receptors derive from an adult in good health and CMV-seronegative.

The gene calls are TRBV11-2 and TRBJ2-1; 13 bases are shared with TRBD2. Germline V gene lookup returns CDR1 SGHAT and CDR2 FQNNGV. The V and J ends lost 2 bases and 7 bases, in that order; junction bases with no gene match: 8. The CDR3 contains 17 residues. CDR3 loop: CASSLILAGGRWNEQFF. CDR3 DNA sequence: TGTGCCAGCAGCTTAATACTAGCGGGAGGGAGGTGGAATGAGCAGTTCTTC.

This clone has only a few counts. The V gene is TRBV6-6, the J gene TRBJ2-7; TRBD1 aligns across 7 bases. This CDR3 comprises 12 residues. J lost 4 bases, V lost 4 bases, and 1 base had no gene match. The germline CDR1 and CDR2 sequences are MNHNY and SVGAGI (reference sequence). The CDR3 DNA reads as TGTGCCAGCAGTTTGGGACAGTACGAGCAGTACTTC. It is translated as CASSLGQYEQYF.

V is TRBV6-6 and J is TRBJ1-3, with D hard to call. The CDR3 has 15 residues. The V gene lost 6 bases and the J gene lost 3 bases, with 15 bases spanning the gap. In germline, CDR1 is MNHNY, CDR2 SVGAGI (reference sequence). The CDR3 loop reads CASRPDLAGGNTIYF. CDR3 DNA sequence: TGTGCCAGCAGACCAGACCTGGCGGGTGGAAACACCATATATTTT.

This clone was seen more than once but under ten times. This sample includes further DNA sequences coding for the same CDR3. The chain is built from TRBV27 and TRBJ1-2, with D hard to call. V was cut by 0 bases and J by 4 bases, with 6 bases left in between. Germline CDR1 and CDR2: MNHEY and SMNVEV (reference sequence). The CDR3 totals 13 residues. For the CDR3, the DNA is TGTGCCAGCAGTTTATCCGGTCTCTATGGCTACACCTTC. Translated, it gives CASSLSGLYGYTF.

This clone was seen a few times. The V and J genes are TRBV10-3 and TRBJ2-7; D is ambiguous. The CDR3 spans 15 residues. In germline, CDR1 is ENHRY, CDR2 SYGVKD. Between the trimmed V and J ends, which lost 0 bases and 3 bases, there was a span of 12 bases. The CDR3 loop is CAISESPAIGYEQYF. The CDR3 DNA reads as TGTGCCATCAGTGAGTCTCCGGCAATAGGCTACGAGCAGTACTTC.

This chain links TRBV19 with TRBJ1-5; TRBD1 is a possible D gene (6 bases). The germline gives CDR1 LNHDA, CDR2 SQIVND (reference sequence). The CDR3 loop spans 16 amino acids. Deletions cut 4 bases from V and 4 bases from J, with 17 bases between. DNA of the CDR3: TGTGCCAGTAGTACCCTCGGGGAGGGGGGAAATCAGCCCCAGCATTTT. It translates to CASSTLGEGGNQPQHF.

The chain links TRBV29-1 to TRBJ2-7, with 9 bases aligning to TRBD1. CDR1 SQVTM and CDR2 ANQGSEA come from the germline V gene. V was clipped by 7 bases and J by 5 bases; unmatched bases: 9. The CDR3 totals 13 residues. CDR3 loop: CSAARDRANEQYF. The CDR3 coding sequence is TGCAGCGCCGCCCGGGACAGGGCCAACGAGCAGTACTTC.

This chain connects TRBV6-6 to TRBJ2-2, with TRBD2 matching over 7 bases. The germline V gene has CDR1 MNHNY and CDR2 SVGAGI (reference sequence). Trimming cost V 6 bases and J 6 bases; bases outside gene matches: 7. The CDR3 is 14 amino acids. CDR3: CASRGSGDSGELFF. CDR3 coding DNA: TGTGCCAGCAGGGGCAGCGGGGACTCCGGGGAGCTGTTTTTT.